This TCR beta chain originates from a study of blood T cell repertoires in COVID-19. Assay: immunoSEQ multiplex PCR; the TCRdb copy retains only in-frame clones and omits some. The sample has about 35,000 clones, 75% seen once; the top ten hold roughly 14%. From germline, CDR1 is SNHLY and CDR2 FYNNEI. The CDR3 length is 15 residues. V shed 6 bases and J 0 bases; nucleotides not matched to a gene: 4. This chain links TRBV2 with TRBJ1-5; the match to TRBD1 covers 8 bases. The sequenced sample consisted of peripheral blood. The source is a man older than 75 with active or convalescent COVID-19. CDR3 amino acids: CASSTGQVSNQPQHF. CDR3 in DNA: TGTGCCAGCAGCACGGGACAGGTTAGCAATCAGCCCCAGCATTTT.